This entry features one T cell receptor beta chain sequence. The sample belongs to a study of blood T cell repertoires in COVID-19. Study overall: The cDNA or gDNA used as material had been derived from T cells, B-cell-depleted T cells, or PBMCs.

Clones were sequenced by immunoSEQ multiplex PCR, and TCRdb holds only the in-frame ones, with some missing. The sample carries about 45,000 clones, about nine tenths recorded once. This CDR3 is built from 15 residues. V shed 5 bases, J shed 2 bases, and the junction held 5 bases outside the gene matches. Germline assignment: CDR1 SGHTA and CDR2 FQGNSA. The TCR was taken from a woman of 80 years or more with active COVID-19. The sample taken for sequencing was peripheral blood. The rearrangement joins TRBV7-2 to TRBJ2-7; 11 bases are a match to TRBD2. This chain's CDR3 is CASSPQTSGAYEQYF. In DNA, the CDR3 is TGTGCCAGCAGCCCACAGACTAGCGGGGCCTACGAGCAGTACTTC.